The 13 T cell receptor beta chains below all came from one sample that was sequenced in a study of T-cell reconstitution after alpha-beta-depleted transplantation in children. Unique molecular identifiers were built into the TCRbeta library. One entry per CDR3 protein results from TCRdb running MiXCR on the PCR reads. The sample lists 4,500 to 5,000 distinct CDR3 sequences; about 7% were seen once. The source was PBMCs, mostly from graft donor cells, collected 60 days after TCRalphabeta/CD19-depleted stem cell transplant. The receptors come from a boy under three years old who had a stem cell transplant for SCID, so the T cells may come from the graft donor.

This clonotype was recorded many times. V gene TRBV18 combines with J gene TRBJ2-7; D may be TRBD1 (6 bases). The CDR3 is 15 residues long. Germline V gene data show CDR1 as KGHSH and CDR2 as LQKENI. With 1 base removed from V and 4 bases from J, the gap between germline ends came to 14 bases. The CDR3 reads CASSPRTVLTYEQYF. In DNA form, the CDR3 reads TGTGCCAGCTCACCACGGACAGTTCTGACTTACGAGCAGTACTTC.

In its sample, this clonotype was seen many times. The chain couples TRBV30 to TRBJ2-7, with 8 nucleotides matching TRBD2. V shed 4 bases and J 2 bases; nucleotides not matched to a gene: 7. The CDR3 sequence is 14 residues long. Per germline, CDR1 GTSNPN and CDR2 SVGIG (reference sequence). DNA for the CDR3: TGTGCCTGGATGGAGCGGGGGCTAACCTACGAGCAGTACTTC. This codes for CAWMERGLTYEQYF.

A word on this clonotype: One end of the junction fails to match germline, which may point to a read error. This sequence joins TRBV6-6 and TRBJ2-3; D is perhaps TRBD2 (5 bases). The CDR3 spans 11 residues. The germline CDR1 and CDR2 sequences are MNHNY and SVGAGI (reference sequence). The CDR3 loop is CANTYEGTRYF. In DNA form, the CDR3 reads TGTGCCAACACCTACGAGGGTACGCGGTATTTT.

This clonotype was seen ten or more times. The chain carries TRBV6-1 and TRBJ1-5; no reliable D call. Germline V gene lookup returns CDR1 MNHNS and CDR2 SASEGT. This CDR3 has 19 residues. Trimming pared 0 bases from V and 5 bases from J, leaving 23 bases between. The CDR3 here is CASSEATQVGRLGDQPQHF. The CDR3 nucleotides read TGTGCCAGCAGTGAAGCGACCCAGGTGGGAAGGTTAGGTGATCAGCCCCAGCATTTT.

This clonotype is medium-sized. This chain joins TRBV5-5 and TRBJ1-6, with 8 bases lining up with TRBD1. CDR1 SGHKS and CDR2 YYEKEE come from the germline V gene (reference sequence). The CDR3 consists of 15 residues. V shed 2 bases, J shed 6 bases, and the junction held 4 bases outside the gene matches. The CDR3 nucleotides read TGTGCCAGCAGCTTATCAGGGGGCGGTAATTCACCCCTCCACTTT. Its translation: CASSLSGGGNSPLHF.

By sample share, this clonotype is medium-sized (0.01 to 0.1%). This sequence joins TRBV10-3 and TRBJ2-5; TRBD2 matches at 9 bases. The CDR3 is 17 residues long. Germline V gene sequence: CDR1 ENHRY, CDR2 SYGVKD. Trimming cost V 4 bases and J 2 bases; bases outside gene matches: 11. The CDR3 reads CAISVGGLATLQETQYF. The CDR3 nucleotides read TGTGCCATCAGTGTGGGGGGACTAGCTACCCTTCAAGAGACCCAGTACTTC.

This clonotype is termed medium-sized (0.01 to 0.1%). The V and J genes are TRBV3-1 and TRBJ1-5; TRBD1 might be the D (5 bases). From germline, CDR1 is LGHDT and CDR2 YNNKEL (reference sequence). The CDR3 extends over 17 amino acids. The V end lost 4 bases, the J end lost 1 base, and 17 bases lay between the germline ends. The CDR3 protein is CASSPHFEGMSNQPQHF. CDR3 sequence (DNA): TGTGCCAGCAGCCCCCACTTTGAGGGGATGAGCAATCAGCCCCAGCATTTT.

This clonotype is labeled as medium-sized. The rearrangement uses TRBV20-1 and TRBJ2-5; D might be TRBD1 or TRBD2, each matching 5 bases. CDR1 and CDR2 (germline): DFQATT, SNEGSKA (reference sequence). Trimming took off 5 bases at V and 0 bases at J, with 22 bases between the two ends. This CDR3 comprises 17 residues. CDR3 DNA: TGCAGTGCTGGGAGCTTCCGGGACCCTAAGGACCAAGAGACCCAGTACTTC. Translating it yields CSAGSFRDPKDQETQYF.

By frequency in the sample, this clonotype is medium-sized. CDR3: CASSVGGDTQYF. CDR3 coding DNA: TGTGCCAGCAGCGTCGGGGGAGATACGCAGTATTTT. The V and J genes are TRBV7-9 and TRBJ2-3, with D maybe TRBD2 (6 bases). The CDR3 covers 12 residues. Per the germline V gene, CDR1 is SEHNR and CDR2 is FQNEAQ (reference sequence). The V and J ends lost 5 bases and 5 bases respectively, with 8 bases between them.

This clonotype was recorded at least ten times. The CDR3 sequence: CASSLTGIPYEQYF. CDR3 nucleotides: TGCGCCAGCAGCTTGACAGGGATCCCCTACGAGCAGTACTTC. The chain recombines TRBV5-1 with TRBJ2-7, with D perhaps matching TRBD1 (6 bases). Germline V gene sequence: CDR1 SGHRS, CDR2 YFSETQ. This CDR3 is 14 amino acids long. Trimming left V 1 base short and J 2 bases short, with 10 bases between.

By share, this clonotype ranks as medium-sized (0.01 to 0.1%). The chain carries TRBV20-1 and TRBJ1-4; maybe TRBD1 (5 bases). The CDR3 length is 14 residues. Germline V gene data show CDR1 as DFQATT and CDR2 as SNEGSKA (reference sequence). Trimming removed 5 bases at V and 5 bases at J, with 15 bases between. The CDR3 DNA sequence: TGCAGTGCTCCTACAGGAGAGAGGAATGAAAAACTGTTTTTT. It is translated as CSAPTGERNEKLFF.

This clonotype qualifies as medium-sized (0.01 to 0.1%). The rearrangement uses TRBV2 and TRBJ2-7, with 8 bases aligning to TRBD2. This CDR3 has 16 amino acids. V lost 7 bases, J lost 0 bases, and 11 bases stayed unmatched. Germline CDR1 SNHLY, CDR2 FYNNEI. This CDR3 is CASIRGGTLRSYEQYF. The CDR3 nucleotides read TGTGCCAGCATACGGGGGGGCACTTTGCGCTCCTACGAGCAGTACTTC.

This clonotype was picked up many times. V gene TRBV20-1 combines with J gene TRBJ2-3, with 11 bases lining up with TRBD2. Germline CDR1 and CDR2: DFQATT and SNEGSKA (reference sequence). The CDR3 is made up of 17 amino acids. Losses at the gene ends were 3 bases for V and 2 bases for J; bases not matched to a gene: 10. As DNA, the CDR3 is TGCAGTGCTAGTCCCCCGGGACTAGCGGAGGCCACAGATACGCAGTATTTT. It codes for CSASPPGLAEATDTQYF.